The 23 T cell receptor beta chains below all came from one sample that was sequenced in a study of neurological immune-mediated disorders. TCRdb fed the 5' RACE reads into MiXCR, producing one record per CDR3 protein. Among 70,000 or so distinct CDR3 sequences listed, roughly 3.1% were seen once. Material: PBMCs. All receptors derive from a woman between 45 and 65 years old with multiple sclerosis.

This clonotype was detected many times. For the CDR3, the DNA is TGTGCCAGCTCACCATACAGGGTCTATGGCTACACCTTC. Translated: CASSPYRVYGYTF. This chain joins TRBV18 and TRBJ1-2, with a weak D call TRBD1 (6 bases). CDR3 length equals 13 residues. Germline V CDR1 and CDR2: KGHSH, LQKENI. Trimming shortened V by 2 bases and J by 4 bases, and 8 bases separated the two germline ends.

This clonotype has ten or more counts. This sequence joins TRBV20-1 and TRBJ1-4; 7 bases match TRBD1. CDR1 is DFQATT and CDR2 is SNEGSKA in the germline V gene (reference sequence). The CDR3 contains 14 residues. J lost 5 bases, V lost 6 bases, and 9 bases had no gene match. As DNA, the CDR3 is TGCAGTGCCCAGGGGGGGGGTACGAATGAAAAACTGTTTTTT. This gives the protein CSAQGGGTNEKLFF.

This clonotype was found many times. The chain has TRBV18 and TRBJ1-2; 7 bases match TRBD1. Germline V gene lookup returns CDR1 KGHSH and CDR2 LQKENI. The CDR3 is 12 residues long. V was pared by 3 bases and J by 13 bases, with 8 bases of the junction left unmatched. CDR3 bases: TGTGCCAGCTCACCTGTAGGGGGCTTGGGCACCTTC. It encodes CASSPVGGLGTF.

The table lists this clonotype with a few counts. Being one base from a much bigger clone, this may be a read error. The gene calls are TRBV6-2 or TRBV6-3 and TRBJ1-2; D remains ambiguous. Per germline, CDR1 MNHEY and CDR2 SVGEGT. This CDR3 spans 13 amino acids. The germline V and J ends were trimmed by 7 bases and 4 bases, with 13 bases remaining between them. As DNA, the CDR3 is TGTGCCAGCATGTGGGGATACGCCTATGGCTACACCTTC. Its translation: CASMWGYAYGYTF.

This clonotype was counted ten times or more. V and J are TRBV20-1 and TRBJ1-5; the D is unclear. The CDR3 has 16 amino acids. The V and J ends lost 0 bases and 0 bases respectively, with 12 bases between them. Germline V gives CDR1 DFQATT, CDR2 SNEGSKA (reference sequence). CDR3 amino acids: CSARDFPPYSNQPQHF. DNA for the CDR3: TGCAGTGCTAGAGATTTCCCCCCCTATAGCAATCAGCCCCAGCATTTT.

This clonotype was seen repeatedly, ten times or more. The rearrangement links TRBV15 to TRBJ2-7; unclear D gene. In germline, CDR1 is LNHNV, CDR2 YYDKDF (reference sequence). This CDR3 spans 13 amino acids. V gave up 0 bases and J gave up 2 bases, with 5 bases separating them. The CDR3 nucleotides are TGTGCCACCAGCAGAGACGGAACCTACGAGCAGTACTTC. This gives the protein CATSRDGTYEQYF.

This clonotype was found many times. The V call is TRBV25-1, the J call TRBJ2-2; 8 bases are a match to TRBD2. Germline loops: CDR1 MGHDK, CDR2 SYGVNS. The CDR3 runs to 17 residues. Trimming at V came to 0 bases and at J to 6 bases, leaving 9 bases not matched to a gene. Written as DNA, the CDR3 is TGTGCCAGCAGTGAATATAAGGCGGGGACTAGACCCGGGGAGCTGTTTTTT. It specifies CASSEYKAGTRPGELFF.

This clonotype was recorded many times. The chain links TRBV10-3 to TRBJ2-5, with 8 bases matching TRBD2. The CDR3 covers 15 residues. Germline assignment: CDR1 ENHRY and CDR2 SYGVKD. V lost 10 bases, J lost 1 base, and 11 bases stayed unmatched. CDR3 DNA sequence: TGTGCCAGCCTGGGAGAGCGGGGGTTCCAAGAGACCCAGTACTTC. Residues: CASLGERGFQETQYF.

This clonotype was counted ten times or more. The V call is TRBV7-2, the J call TRBJ2-1, with TRBD2 matching over 7 bases. The CDR3 spans 12 residues. Trimming cost V 6 bases and J 9 bases; bases outside gene matches: 5. Germline V CDR1 and CDR2: SGHTA, FQGNSA. CDR3 coding DNA: TGTGCCAGCAGGGGGGAGGGAGGTGAGCAGTTCTTC. It yields the protein CASRGEGGEQFF.

This clonotype occurred many times. V usage is TRBV28 and J usage is TRBJ2-7; 8 bases line up with TRBD2. Germline values: CDR1 MDHEN, CDR2 SYDVKM. V dropped 2 bases and J dropped 1; count of bases not matched to a gene: 13. CDR3 length: 18 amino acids. The CDR3 DNA reads TGTGCCAGCAGTTTAAAAACTAGCGGAGTCTCTAGGTCCTACGAGCAGTACGTC. Its translation: CASSLKTSGVSRSYEQYV.

This clonotype occurred many times. This chain uses TRBV6-2 or TRBV6-3 with TRBJ2-7, with no clear D. Looked up from germline, CDR1 is MNHEY and CDR2 is SVGEGT. V dropped 1 base and J dropped 3 bases, with 10 bases sitting between them. This CDR3 comprises 14 residues. Here the CDR3 DNA reads TGTGCCAGCAGTTACTTCCACTCGAACTACGAGCAGTACTTC. Amino acid sequence: CASSYFHSNYEQYF.

This clonotype came up many times. The chain uses TRBV6-6 and TRBJ1-5; D gene unclear. The CDR3 contains 18 residues. Germline V CDR1 and CDR2: MNHNY, SVGAGI (reference sequence). Trimming shortened V by 2 bases and J by 3 bases, and 20 bases separated the two germline ends. This chain's CDR3 is CASSYTNAPTANNQPQHF. CDR3 bases: TGTGCCAGCAGTTACACCAATGCTCCGACGGCGAACAATCAGCCCCAGCATTTT.

This clonotype has a count of ten or more. J is TRBJ2-7 and V is TRBV7-9, with a possible D match to TRBD1 (6 bases). Germline V lookup: CDR1 SEHNR, CDR2 FQNEAQ (reference sequence). V lost 9 bases and J lost 4, with 10 bases in between. The CDR3 consists of 11 residues. CDR3: CASGQLYEQYF. The CDR3 DNA follows: TGTGCCAGTGGACAGCTATACGAGCAGTACTTC. Full variable domain (missing parts from reference TRBV7-9 and TRBJ2-7): DTGVSQNPRHKITKRGQNVTFRCDPISEHNRLYWYRQTLGQGPEFLTYFQNEAQLEKSRLLSDRFSAERPKGSFSTLEIQRTEQGDSAMYLCASGQLYEQYFGPGTRLTVT.

This clonotype came up a few times. The rearrangement joins TRBV4-3 to TRBJ1-1; no firm D call. The V end was cut by 0 bases, the J end by 1 base, with 9 bases between. Per germline, CDR1 LGHNA and CDR2 YSLEER. The length of the CDR3 is 15 residues. This CDR3 reads CASSQDLRGNTEAFF. Here the CDR3 DNA reads TGCGCCAGCAGCCAAGATTTACGAGGGAACACTGAAGCTTTCTTT.

The CDR3 protein is CASTDTGELFF. The CDR3 nucleotides are TGTGCCAGCACAGACACCGGGGAGCTGTTTTTT. The rearrangement links TRBV18 to TRBJ2-2; no reliable D call. Germline CDR1 is KGHSH and CDR2 is LQKENI. The CDR3 is 11 amino acids. V was clipped by 8 bases and J by 3 bases, with 4 bases between them.

There are many counts of this clonotype. This sequence joins TRBV7-2 and TRBJ1-4, with 9 nucleotides matching TRBD1. V was pared by 5 bases and J by 8 bases, with 3 bases of the junction left unmatched. The germline CDR1 and CDR2 sequences are SGHTA and FQGNSA. The CDR3 is 13 residues long. The CDR3 here is CASSPGQGEKLFF. The CDR3 DNA reads TGTGCCAGCAGCCCGGGACAGGGCGAAAAACTGTTTTTT.

The chain is built from TRBV6-5 and TRBJ1-2, with D unresolved. Germline CDR1 MNHEY, CDR2 SVGAGI. The germline V and J ends were trimmed by 6 bases and 14 bases, with 19 bases remaining between them. The CDR3 is made up of 12 amino acids. The CDR3, as DNA: TGTGCCAGCAGCAACCGCGGACGGACTAAGACCTTC. This encodes CASSNRGRTKTF.

In its sample, this clonotype was seen many times. The chain uses TRBV6-1 and TRBJ1-1; D perhaps matches TRBD1 (6 bases). The ends were cut back, 0 bases at V and 6 bases at J, with 17 bases in the middle. Germline V lookup: CDR1 MNHNS, CDR2 SASEGT. The CDR3 covers 16 residues. The CDR3: CASSEALQGFSAEAFF. CDR3 sequence (DNA): TGTGCCAGCAGTGAAGCACTACAGGGTTTTTCCGCTGAAGCTTTCTTT.

This clonotype was seen ten or more times. The CDR3 reads CASSLLRGGLKDTQYF. CDR3 DNA sequence: TGCGCCAGCAGCTTGCTCCGGGGGGGCCTGAAAGATACGCAGTATTTT. The rearrangement uses TRBV5-1 and TRBJ2-3; 8 bases map to TRBD2. The CDR3 covers 16 residues. Per the germline V gene, CDR1 is SGHRS and CDR2 is YFSETQ. V was clipped by 1 base and J by 5 bases; unmatched bases: 9.

This clonotype showed up many times. V and J are TRBV5-1 and TRBJ2-7; D uncertain. V dropped 7 bases and J dropped 4 bases, with 9 bases sitting between them. Germline V CDR1 and CDR2: SGHRS, YFSETQ. The CDR3 runs 11 residues. CDR3 coding DNA: TGCGCCAGCGGGGTGGAGTACGAGCAGTACTTC. It codes for CASGVEYEQYF.

Many counts were recorded for this clonotype. The rearrangement links TRBV24-1 to TRBJ2-2; maybe TRBD2 (5 bases). With 5 bases removed from V and 3 bases from J, the gap between germline ends came to 12 bases. The CDR3 totals 15 residues. Germline CDR1 is KGHDR and CDR2 is SFDVKD. The chain's CDR3 is CATSGAGFDTGELFF. The DNA of the CDR3 is TGTGCCACCAGTGGTGCGGGTTTCGACACCGGGGAGCTGTTTTTT.

This clonotype was detected many times. The genes are TRBV7-9 and TRBJ1-3; 7 bases match TRBD1. Germline CDR1 SEHNR, CDR2 FQNEAQ (reference sequence). The length of the CDR3 is 14 residues. Trimming removed 5 bases from V and 3 bases from J; junction bases left unmatched: 4. The CDR3 reads CASSQGQYGNTIYF. Written as DNA, the CDR3 is TGTGCCAGCAGCCAGGGACAGTATGGAAACACCATATATTTT.

This clonotype showed up many times. The chain employs TRBV29-1 and TRBJ1-4; D is undetermined. V was pared by 4 bases and J by 6 bases, with 3 bases between. Germline V CDR1 and CDR2: SQVTM, ANQGSEA. The CDR3 sequence is 10 residues long. The CDR3 coding sequence is TGCAGCGTTGCCGATGAAAAACTGTTTTTT. It encodes CSVADEKLFF.